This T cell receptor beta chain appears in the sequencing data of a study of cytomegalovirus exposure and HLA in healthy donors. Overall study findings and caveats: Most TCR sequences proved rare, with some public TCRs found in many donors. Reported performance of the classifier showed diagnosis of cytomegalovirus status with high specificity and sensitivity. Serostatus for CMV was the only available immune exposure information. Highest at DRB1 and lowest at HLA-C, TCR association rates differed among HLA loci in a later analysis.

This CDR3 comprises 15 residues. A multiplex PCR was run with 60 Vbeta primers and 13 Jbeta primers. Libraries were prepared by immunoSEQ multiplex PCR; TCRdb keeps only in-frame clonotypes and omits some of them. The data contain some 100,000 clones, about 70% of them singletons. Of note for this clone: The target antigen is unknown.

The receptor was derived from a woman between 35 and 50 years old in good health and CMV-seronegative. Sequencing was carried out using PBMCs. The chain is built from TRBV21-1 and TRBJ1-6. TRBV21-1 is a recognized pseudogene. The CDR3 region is CASGTGGRHNSPLHF. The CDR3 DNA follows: TGTGCCAGCGGAACGGGGGGTAGACATAATTCACCCCTCCACTTT.